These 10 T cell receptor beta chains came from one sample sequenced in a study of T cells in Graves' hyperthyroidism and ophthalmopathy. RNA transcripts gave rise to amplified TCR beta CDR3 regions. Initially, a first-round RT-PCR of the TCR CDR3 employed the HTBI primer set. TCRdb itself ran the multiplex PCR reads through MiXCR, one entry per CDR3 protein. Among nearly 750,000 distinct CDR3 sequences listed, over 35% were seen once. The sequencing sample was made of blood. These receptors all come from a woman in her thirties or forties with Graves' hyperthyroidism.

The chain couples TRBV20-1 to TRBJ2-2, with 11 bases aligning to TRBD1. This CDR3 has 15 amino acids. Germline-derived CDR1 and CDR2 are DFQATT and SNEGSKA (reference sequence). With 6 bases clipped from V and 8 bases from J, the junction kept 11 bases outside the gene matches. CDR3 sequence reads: CSAMPGQGGAGELFF. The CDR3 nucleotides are TGCAGTGCAATGCCGGGACAGGGGGGCGCGGGGGAGCTGTTTTTT.

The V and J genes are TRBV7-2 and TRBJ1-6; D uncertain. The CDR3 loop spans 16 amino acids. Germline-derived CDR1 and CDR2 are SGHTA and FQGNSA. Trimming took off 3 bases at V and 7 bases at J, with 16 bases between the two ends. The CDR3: CASSLTSGVLNSPLHF. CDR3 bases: TGTGCCAGCAGCTTGACTAGCGGGGTCCTGAATTCACCCCTCCACTTT.

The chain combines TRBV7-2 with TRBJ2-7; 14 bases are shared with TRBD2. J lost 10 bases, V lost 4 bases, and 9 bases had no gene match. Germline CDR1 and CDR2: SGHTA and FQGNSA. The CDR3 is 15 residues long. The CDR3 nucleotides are TGTGCCAGCAGCTCCTCCGGGACTAGCGGGAGAGCACAGTACTTC. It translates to CASSSSGTSGRAQYF.

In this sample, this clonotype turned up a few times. DNA of the CDR3: TGCGCCAGCAGCCGATCGACGGTGGGCGCTGAAGCTTTCTTT. Residues: CASSRSTVGAEAFF. This chain uses TRBV5-1 with TRBJ1-1; D unresolved. Per germline, CDR1 SGHRS and CDR2 YFSETQ. Trimming took 4 bases from V and 6 from J, leaving 16 bases between them. The CDR3 is 14 residues long.

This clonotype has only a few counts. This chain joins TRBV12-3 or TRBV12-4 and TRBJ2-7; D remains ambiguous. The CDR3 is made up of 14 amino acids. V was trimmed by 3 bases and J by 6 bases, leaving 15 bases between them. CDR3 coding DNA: TGTGCCAGCAGTTTGCAGGCGCCCCCAGGCGAGCAGTACGTC. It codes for CASSLQAPPGEQYV.

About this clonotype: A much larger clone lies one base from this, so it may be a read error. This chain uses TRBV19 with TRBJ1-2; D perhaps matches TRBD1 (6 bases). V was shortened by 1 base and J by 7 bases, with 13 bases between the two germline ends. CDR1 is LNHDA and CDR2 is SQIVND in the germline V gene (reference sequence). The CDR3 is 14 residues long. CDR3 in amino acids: CASSIADRNGGYTF. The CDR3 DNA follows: TGTGCCAGTAGTATAGCTGACAGGAATGGTGGCTACACCTTC.

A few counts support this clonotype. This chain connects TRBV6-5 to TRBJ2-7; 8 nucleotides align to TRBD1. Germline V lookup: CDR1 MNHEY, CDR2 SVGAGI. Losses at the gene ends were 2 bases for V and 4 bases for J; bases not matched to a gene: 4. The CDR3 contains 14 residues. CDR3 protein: CASSYRTGLYEQYF. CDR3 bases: TGTGCCAGCAGTTACAGGACAGGGTTATACGAGCAGTACTTC.

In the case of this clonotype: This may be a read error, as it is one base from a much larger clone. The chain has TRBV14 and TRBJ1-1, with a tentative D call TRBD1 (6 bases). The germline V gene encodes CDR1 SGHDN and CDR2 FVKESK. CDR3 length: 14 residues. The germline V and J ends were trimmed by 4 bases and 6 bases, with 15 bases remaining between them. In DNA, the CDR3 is TGTGCCAGCAGCCCGACAGGTTTGCGAGCTGAAGCTTTCTTT. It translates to CASSPTGLRAEAFF.

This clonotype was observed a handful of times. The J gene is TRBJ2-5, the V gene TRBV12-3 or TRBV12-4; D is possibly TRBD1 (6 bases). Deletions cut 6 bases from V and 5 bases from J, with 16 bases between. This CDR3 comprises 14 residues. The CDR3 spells CASSPVWGPETQYF. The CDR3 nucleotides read TGTGCCAGCAGCCCCGTGTGGGGGCCGGAGACCCAGTACTTC.

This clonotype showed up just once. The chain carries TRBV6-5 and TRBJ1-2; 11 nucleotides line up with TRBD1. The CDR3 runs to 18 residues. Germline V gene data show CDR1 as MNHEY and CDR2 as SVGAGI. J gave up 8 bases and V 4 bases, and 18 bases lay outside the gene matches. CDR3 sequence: CASSWDSRTGQGANGYTF. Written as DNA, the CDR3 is TGTGCCAGCAGTTGGGATTCCCGGACTGGACAGGGGGCGAACGGCTACACCTTC.